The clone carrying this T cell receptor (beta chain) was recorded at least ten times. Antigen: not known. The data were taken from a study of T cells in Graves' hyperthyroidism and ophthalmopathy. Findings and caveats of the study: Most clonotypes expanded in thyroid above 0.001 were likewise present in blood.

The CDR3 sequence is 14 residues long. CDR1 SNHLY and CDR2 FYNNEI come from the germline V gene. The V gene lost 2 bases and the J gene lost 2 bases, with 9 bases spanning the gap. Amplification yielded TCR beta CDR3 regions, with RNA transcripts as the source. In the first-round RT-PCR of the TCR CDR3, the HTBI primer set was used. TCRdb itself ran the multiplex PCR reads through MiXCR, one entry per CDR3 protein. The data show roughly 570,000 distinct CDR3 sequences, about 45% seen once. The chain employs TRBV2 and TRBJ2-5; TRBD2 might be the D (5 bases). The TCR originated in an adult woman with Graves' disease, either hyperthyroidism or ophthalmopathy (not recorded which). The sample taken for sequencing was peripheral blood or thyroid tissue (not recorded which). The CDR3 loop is CASSETREQETQYF. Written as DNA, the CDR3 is TGTGCCAGCAGTGAAACCCGGGAACAAGAGACCCAGTACTTC.